The next 21 T cell receptor beta chains were all read from a single sample in a study of cytomegalovirus exposure and HLA in healthy donors. The PCR contained 60 Vbeta and 13 Jbeta primers. Some clones are missing from TCRdb's copy, which holds only in-frame ones; the method was immunoSEQ multiplex PCR. The sample lists 120,000 or so clones, approximately 80% occurring once. The sample consisted of PBMCs. Receptors were obtained from a man aged 25 to 40 in good health and CMV-seropositive.

V usage is TRBV5-1 and J usage is TRBJ2-5, with D tentatively TRBD2 (5 bases). CDR3 size: 14 residues. V was clipped by 7 bases and J by 11 bases, with 24 bases between them. The V gene's germline CDR1 is SGHRS and CDR2 YFSETQ. The CDR3 loop reads CASRVDFTSEEQYF. CDR3 in DNA: TGCGCCAGCCGCGTGGACTTTACTTCTGAAGAGCAGTACTTC.

The chain joins TRBV27 to TRBJ1-5; 7 bases fit TRBD1. The V gene's germline CDR1 is MNHEY and CDR2 SMNVEV (reference sequence). The V segment lost 5 bases and the J segment 2 bases; nucleotides outside the gene matches: 9. This CDR3 has 16 residues. Here the CDR3 DNA reads TGTGCCAGCAGTCTGACAGGGCACGAGGGCAATCAGCCCCAGCATTTT. Its protein is CASSLTGHEGNQPQHF.

The chain carries TRBV7-8 and TRBJ1-5; D gene ambiguous. This CDR3 has 15 residues. The V end lost 1 base, the J end lost 5 bases, and 12 bases lay between the germline ends. Germline CDR1 reads SGHVS; CDR2 reads FQNEAQ. In DNA, the CDR3 is TGTGCCAGCAGCTTAGTAGGAGGGATGGATCAGCCCCAGCATTTT. This sequence encodes CASSLVGGMDQPQHF.

The V gene is TRBV5-1, the J gene TRBJ2-5; 9 bases line up with TRBD1. This CDR3 region has 15 residues. V lost 1 base and J lost 5; bases outside the gene matches: 6. In germline, CDR1 is SGHRS, CDR2 YFSETQ. The CDR3 loop reads CASSLWDRVGETQYF. DNA of the CDR3: TGCGCCAGCAGCTTGTGGGACAGGGTTGGTGAGACCCAGTACTTC.

This clone has only one observation. The chain combines TRBV9 with TRBJ2-7, with D perhaps matching TRBD1 (6 bases). This CDR3 comprises 15 residues. The V end was cut by 4 bases, the J end by 3 bases, with 17 bases between. Per the germline V gene, CDR1 is SGDLS and CDR2 is YYNGEE. The CDR3 is CASSPQGSLGYEQYF. The CDR3 DNA is TGTGCCAGCAGCCCACAGGGATCTCTGGGCTACGAGCAGTACTTC.

The genes are TRBV2 and TRBJ2-5; TRBD2 matches 11 bases. Germline CDR1 is SNHLY and CDR2 is FYNNEI. J was trimmed by 5 bases and V by 7 bases; bases with no gene match: 12. The CDR3 runs 16 residues. The CDR3 DNA reads TGTGCCAGCAATAACGGTCTAGCGGGGGGTAGGGAGACCCAGTACTTC. Its protein product is CASNNGLAGGRETQYF.

The chain couples TRBV6-6 to TRBJ2-3; tentatively, D is TRBD1 (6 bases). The CDR3 is 15 residues long. Trimming took 2 bases from V and 3 from J, leaving 12 bases between them. Germline-derived CDR1 and CDR2 are MNHNY and SVGAGI (reference sequence). The DNA of the CDR3 is TGTGCCAGCAGTTACGTGCAGGGGAGAACAGATACGCAGTATTTT. Its translation: CASSYVQGRTDTQYF.

This rearrangement joins TRBV9 to TRBJ1-1; D is perhaps TRBD1 (6 bases). Germline V lookup: CDR1 SGDLS, CDR2 YYNGEE. The CDR3 totals 15 residues. V was trimmed by 4 bases and J by 5 bases, leaving 18 bases between them. CDR3 sequence: CASSTPGQGRTEAFF. The CDR3 nucleotides read TGTGCCAGCAGCACCCCGGGACAAGGGCGGACTGAAGCTTTCTTT.

The chain carries TRBV11-1 and TRBJ1-2; D is unclear. Between the trimmed V and J ends, which lost 5 bases and 2 bases, there was a span of 6 bases. This CDR3 has 12 amino acids. CDR1 and CDR2 from the germline V gene are SGHAT and FQDESV (reference sequence). The CDR3 reads CASSRENYGYTF. CDR3 nucleotides: TGTGCCAGCAGCCGGGAGAACTATGGCTACACCTTC. The full variable domain, rest sourced from reference TRBV11-1 and TRBJ1-2, is EAEVAQSPRYKITEKSQAVAFWCDPISGHATLYWYRQILGQGPELLVQFQDESVVDDSQLPKDRFSAERLKGVDSTLKIQPAELGDSAMYLCASSRENYGYTFGSGTRLTVV.

V is TRBV9 and J is TRBJ1-2; D is ambiguous. Germline CDR1 SGDLS, CDR2 YYNGEE. With 5 bases removed from V and 4 bases from J, the gap between germline ends came to 15 bases. The CDR3 totals 14 residues. The CDR3 region has the DNA TGTGCCAGCAGAGCAGGTCGGGAGGGCTATGGCTACACCTTC. Translation gives CASRAGREGYGYTF.

CDR3 sequence reads: CSASGQGFTF. The CDR3 DNA follows: TGCAGTGCTTCAGGACAGGGATTCACCTTC. The V gene is TRBV20-1, the J gene TRBJ1-2; 8 bases are shared with TRBD1. After removal of 5 bases from V and 13 bases from J, the junction contained 6 bases not matched to a gene. The CDR3 sequence is 10 residues long. Germline loops: CDR1 DFQATT, CDR2 SNEGSKA (reference sequence).

This chain uses TRBV5-1 with TRBJ1-1; D unclear. Per germline, CDR1 SGHRS and CDR2 YFSETQ. Trimming took off 0 bases at V and 5 bases at J, with 8 bases between the two ends. This CDR3 region has 13 residues. This CDR3 is CASSLAGMTEAFF. In DNA form, the CDR3 reads TGCGCCAGCAGCTTGGCCGGGATGACTGAAGCTTTCTTT. Together with reference TRBV5-1 and TRBJ1-1, the CDR3 gives the full variable domain: KAGVTQTPRYLIKTRGQQVTLSCSPISGHRSVSWYQQTPGQGLQFLFEYFSETQRNKGNFPGRFSGRQFSNSRSEMNVSTLELGDSALYLCASSLAGMTEAFFGQGTRLTVV.

In this sample, this clone turned up a few times. The chain employs TRBV9 and TRBJ2-5; D remains unclear. The CDR3 length is 13 residues. V was clipped by 3 bases and J by 2 bases, with 8 bases between them. CDR1 and CDR2 (germline): SGDLS, YYNGEE. The CDR3 DNA follows: TGTGCCAGCAGCGGACAATCGCAAGAGACCCAGTACTTC. It is translated as CASSGQSQETQYF.

This clone was seen just once. The J gene is TRBJ2-3, the V gene TRBV11-3; TRBD2 might be the D (7 bases). The CDR3 has 13 residues. V lost 5 bases to trimming and J lost 8 bases, with 14 bases between them. Germline-derived CDR1 and CDR2 are SGHNT and YENEEA. CDR3 sequence: CASSTRGEGTQYF. In DNA, the CDR3 is TGTGCCAGCAGCACAAGGGGGGAGGGTACGCAGTATTTT. The full variable domain, in which reference TRBV11-3 and TRBJ2-3 provide the parts outside the CDR3, is EAGVVQSPRYKIIEKKQPVAFWCNPISGHNTLYWYLQNLGQGPELLIRYENEEAVDDSQLPKDRFSAERLKGVDSTLKIQPAELGDSAVYLCASSTRGEGTQYFGPGTRLTVL.

This chain joins TRBV28 and TRBJ1-2, with D possibly TRBD1 on 5 matching bases. Trimming removed 2 bases from V and 3 bases from J, with 7 bases in between. The CDR3 has 13 amino acids. CDR1 is MDHEN and CDR2 is SYDVKM in the germline V gene. This CDR3 is CASSLVQDYGYTF. The CDR3 nucleotides are TGTGCCAGCAGTTTAGTACAGGACTATGGCTACACCTTC.

This sequence joins TRBV27 and TRBJ2-5; 7 positions agree with TRBD2. In germline, CDR1 is MNHEY, CDR2 SMNVEV (reference sequence). This CDR3 spans 15 amino acids. J was trimmed by 0 bases and V by 4 bases; bases with no gene match: 5. The CDR3 region has the DNA TGTGCCAGCAGTTACTTCCGGGGGGACCAAGAGACCCAGTACTTC. Protein sequence: CASSYFRGDQETQYF.

This clone was picked up a small number of times. The chain couples TRBV30 to TRBJ1-5, with 8 nucleotides matching TRBD1. Germline trimming cut 4 bases from V and 4 bases from J; bases unmatched to any gene: 3. Germline loops: CDR1 GTSNPN, CDR2 SVGIG (reference sequence). CDR3 length equals 13 residues. The CDR3 loop is CAWNRGGNQPQHF. DNA of the CDR3: TGTGCCTGGAACAGGGGGGGAAATCAGCCCCAGCATTTT.

This chain connects TRBV6-5 to TRBJ2-2; 9 nucleotides align to TRBD2. The CDR3 has 13 amino acids. The germline CDR1 and CDR2 sequences are MNHEY and SVGAGI. Unmatched junction bases numbered 4, after V lost 7 bases and J lost 7 bases. In nucleotides, the CDR3 is TGTGCCAGCAAGCGGGGGGTAGACGGGGAGCTGTTTTTT. Encoded protein: CASKRGVDGELFF.

The CDR3 DNA follows: TGTGCCAGCTCACTCGACAGGGAAGGTGATTATGGCTACACCTTC. Translating it yields CASSLDREGDYGYTF. The chain links TRBV18 to TRBJ1-2; 7 bases agree with TRBD1. The CDR3 runs 15 residues. Per the germline V gene, CDR1 is KGHSH and CDR2 is LQKENI. V gave up 4 bases and J gave up 5 bases; unmatched junction bases: 10.

The V and J genes are TRBV2 and TRBJ1-6; D remains unclear. CDR1 SNHLY and CDR2 FYNNEI come from the germline V gene. Trimming removed 4 bases at V and 5 bases at J, with 12 bases between. The CDR3 is 15 amino acids. CDR3 nucleotides: TGTGCCAGCAGTGGGACCCGGGGAGATAATTCACCCCTCCACTTT. It specifies CASSGTRGDNSPLHF.

This clone was seen only once. This chain uses TRBV27 with TRBJ1-2, with 7 bases lining up with TRBD1. The CDR3 sequence is 14 residues long. V lost 1 base and J lost 2; bases outside the gene matches: 1. The germline V gene has CDR1 MNHEY and CDR2 SMNVEV (reference sequence). The CDR3 sequence: CASSLYRGNYGYTF. The CDR3 DNA reads as TGTGCCAGCAGTTTATACAGGGGCAACTATGGCTACACCTTC.